Presented here are 28 T cell receptor beta chains from one specimen sequenced in a study of PD-1 blockade in classical Hodgkin lymphoma. The patients all showed relapse after autologous stem cell transplantation, while their brentuximab vedotin exposure varied. The table came from immunoSEQ multiplex PCR; TCRdb's copy has only in-frame clones and leaves some out. The sample yields about 90,000 clones, 80% to 90% seen once. Here the sequenced sample was peripheral blood mononuclear cells (PBMCs), taken before the second cycle of nivolumab. The origin of the receptors is a human donor with classical Hodgkin lymphoma.

The CDR3 region is CASSQDNEQFF. CDR3 in DNA: TGTGCCAGCAGCCAGGATAATGAGCAGTTCTTC. This chain joins TRBV27 and TRBJ2-1; no firm D call. V shed 6 bases and J shed 7 bases, with 7 bases lying between them. The CDR3 loop spans 11 amino acids. Per the germline V gene, CDR1 is MNHEY and CDR2 is SMNVEV (reference sequence).

In regard to this clone: A read error may explain this, as a much larger clone is one base away. This same CDR3 is encoded by further DNA sequences in the sample. The chain carries TRBV7-9 and TRBJ2-2, with D perhaps being TRBD1 or TRBD2 (5 bases each). Germline CDR1 and CDR2: SEHNR and FQNEAQ (reference sequence). This CDR3 comprises 11 residues. Deletions cut 6 bases from V and 6 bases from J, with 5 bases between. The chain's CDR3 is CASRGPGELFF. Written as DNA, the CDR3 is TGTGCCAGCAGGGGACCCGGGGAGCTGTTTTTT.

V usage is TRBV18 and J usage is TRBJ1-2; D is perhaps TRBD1 (5 bases). The CDR3 has 15 amino acids. Trimming shortened V by 0 bases and J by 4 bases, and 12 bases separated the two germline ends. Germline lookup yields CDR1 KGHSH and CDR2 LQKENI. The CDR3 loop is CASSPPQGVGYGYTF. CDR3 nucleotides: TGTGCCAGCTCACCACCTCAGGGTGTAGGCTATGGCTACACCTTC.

The rearrangement uses TRBV12-5 and TRBJ2-2; maybe TRBD1 (7 bases). The V end lost 0 bases, the J end lost 7 bases, and 15 bases lay between the germline ends. The CDR3 is 16 residues long. CDR1 and CDR2 (germline): LGHNT, FRNRAP. The DNA of the CDR3 is TGTGCTAGTGGTTTGGTAATCGCAGGGGGACTCGGGGAGCTGTTTTTT. This sequence encodes CASGLVIAGGLGELFF.

This sequence joins TRBV6-1 and TRBJ2-3, with 10 bases matching TRBD2. The CDR3 loop spans 13 amino acids. Unmatched junction bases numbered 1, after V lost 5 bases and J lost 5 bases. From germline, CDR1 is MNHNS and CDR2 SASEGT. In nucleotides, the CDR3 is TGTGCCAGCAGTAGCGGGGGGGGAGATACGCAGTATTTT. Amino acid sequence: CASSSGGGDTQYF.

This sequence joins TRBV28 and TRBJ2-3, with D hard to call. Trimming pared 2 bases from V and 2 bases from J, leaving 8 bases between. The CDR3 spans 14 residues. Germline V CDR1 and CDR2: MDHEN, SYDVKM. This chain's CDR3 is CASSLLQNTDTQYF. Here the CDR3 DNA reads TGTGCCAGCAGTTTACTCCAGAACACAGATACGCAGTATTTT.

The CDR3 DNA reads as TGCGCCAGCAGTGAGTCGCGCAGCTCAAACACAGATACGCAGTATTTT. Translated: CASSESRSSNTDTQYF. The genes are TRBV10-1 and TRBJ2-3; D ambiguous. The V gene's germline CDR1 is WNHNN and CDR2 SYGVQD (reference sequence). Trimming removed 0 bases from V and 2 bases from J, with 12 bases in between. The CDR3 has 16 amino acids.

The V and J genes are TRBV5-1 and TRBJ2-7; D is unresolved. The CDR3 sequence is 13 residues long. Germline CDR1 is SGHRS and CDR2 is YFSETQ. V was shortened by 0 bases and J by 5 bases, with 9 bases between the two germline ends. CDR3 DNA: TGCGCCAGCAGCTTGGCGAGAGGCCACGAGCAGTACTTC. It specifies CASSLARGHEQYF.

This chain uses TRBV5-1 with TRBJ1-4; D gene uncertain. The CDR3 has 16 amino acids. Germline-derived CDR1 and CDR2 are SGHRS and YFSETQ. V was clipped by 0 bases and J by 7 bases, with 16 bases between them. Here the CDR3 reads CASSLARQSSGEKLFF. Written as DNA, the CDR3 is TGCGCCAGCAGCTTGGCCCGGCAAAGTAGTGGTGAAAAACTGTTTTTT.

The chain has TRBV28 and TRBJ1-4; D is possibly TRBD1 (5 bases). The CDR3 totals 16 residues. With 5 bases removed from V and 3 bases from J, the gap between germline ends came to 16 bases. Germline values: CDR1 MDHEN, CDR2 SYDVKM. The CDR3 loop reads CASSRTGGRSNEKLFF. CDR3 nucleotide sequence: TGTGCCAGCAGTAGGACGGGGGGGAGGTCTAATGAAAAACTGTTTTTT.

The genes are TRBV7-9 and TRBJ2-7; 11 bases map to TRBD2. With V trimmed by 5 bases and J by 5 bases, 8 bases remained unmatched. This CDR3 contains 15 residues. Germline values: CDR1 SEHNR, CDR2 FQNEAQ (reference sequence). DNA for the CDR3: TGTGCCAGCAGCGTCTCTAGCGGGAGGCCCCACGAGCAGTACTTC. Its translation: CASSVSSGRPHEQYF.

The V call is TRBV7-9, the J call TRBJ2-7, with D possibly matching TRBD1 (5 bases). Trimming left V 4 bases short and J 5 bases short, with 15 bases between. This CDR3 is built from 14 residues. Looked up from germline, CDR1 is SEHNR and CDR2 is FQNEAQ (reference sequence). CDR3 residues: CASSSPPAGHEQYF. The DNA of the CDR3 is TGTGCCAGCAGCTCCCCTCCGGCAGGGCACGAGCAGTACTTC.

The chain has TRBV27 and TRBJ2-4, with TRBD2 matching over 8 bases. Germline assignment: CDR1 MNHEY and CDR2 SMNVEV (reference sequence). Trimming removed 5 bases from V and 1 base from J; junction bases left unmatched: 4. The CDR3 extends over 15 amino acids. CDR3 sequence reads: CASSPASGAKNIQYF. The CDR3 nucleotides read TGTGCCAGCAGTCCCGCTAGCGGGGCCAAAAACATTCAGTACTTC.

The chain links TRBV28 to TRBJ2-2, with 10 positions matching TRBD2. Trimming at V came to 6 bases and at J to 2 bases, leaving 9 bases not matched to a gene. There are 17 residues in the CDR3. The germline V gene has CDR1 MDHEN and CDR2 SYDVKM. The CDR3 DNA follows: TGTGCCAGCAGCCAACGCGGGACTAGCGACAACACCGGGGAGCTGTTTTTT. Its translation is CASSQRGTSDNTGELFF.

The CDR3 sequence is CASSQGGKVYEQFF. CDR3 coding DNA: TGCGCCAGCAGCCAGGGCGGGAAGGTCTATGAGCAGTTCTTC. This chain connects TRBV4-1 to TRBJ2-1; weak D call: TRBD2 (6 bases). Germline lookup yields CDR1 MGHRA and CDR2 YSYEKL. This CDR3 contains 14 residues. V dropped 3 bases and J dropped 8 bases, with 14 bases sitting between them.

This chain uses TRBV18 with TRBJ2-1, with 8 nucleotides matching TRBD1. CDR3 size: 15 residues. Germline lookup yields CDR1 KGHSH and CDR2 LQKENI. Trimming removed 3 bases from V and 3 bases from J; junction bases left unmatched: 4. The CDR3 DNA is TGTGCCAGCTCACCTAGGACAGGGAACTACAATGAGCAGTTCTTC. Amino acid sequence: CASSPRTGNYNEQFF.

This chain links TRBV5-1 with TRBJ2-7; perhaps TRBD2 as D (6 bases). CDR1 is SGHRS, CDR2 YFSETQ, per germline. The CDR3 extends over 15 amino acids. V was cut by 4 bases and J by 3 bases, with 17 bases left in between. CDR3: CASSIGGLGVYEQYF. The DNA for the CDR3 is TGCGCCAGCAGCATAGGAGGGTTGGGGGTCTACGAGCAGTACTTC.

The V and J genes are TRBV25-1 and TRBJ2-2; tentative D call: TRBD2 (7 bases). Germline assignment: CDR1 MGHDK and CDR2 SYGVNS. The CDR3 length is 13 residues. V was cut by 3 bases and J by 9 bases, with 11 bases left in between. CDR3: CASSDHGGRELFF. CDR3 bases: TGTGCCAGCAGTGACCACGGGGGGCGGGAGCTGTTTTTT.

The rearrangement joins TRBV5-1 to TRBJ1-1, with D tentatively TRBD1 (6 bases). Germline CDR1 SGHRS, CDR2 YFSETQ. Trimming took off 0 bases at V and 1 base at J, with 13 bases between the two ends. This CDR3 has 16 amino acids. CDR3 protein: CASSLDGGLRNTEAFF. In DNA, the CDR3 is TGCGCCAGCAGCTTGGATGGGGGGCTGAGGAACACTGAAGCTTTCTTT.

The genes are TRBV28 and TRBJ2-1, with D maybe TRBD2 (6 bases). The V gene lost 5 bases and the J gene lost 4 bases, with 18 bases spanning the gap. Looked up from germline, CDR1 is MDHEN and CDR2 is SYDVKM. The CDR3 is 16 amino acids. The CDR3 bases are TGTGCCAGCAGTCACCAGAAGGGGCGGGAATACAATGAGCAGTTCTTC. Residues: CASSHQKGREYNEQFF. Full variable domain (remainder filled in from reference TRBV28 and TRBJ2-1): DVKVTQSSRYLVKRTGEKVFLECVQDMDHENMFWYRQDPGLGLRLIYFSYDVKMKEKGDIPEGYSVSREKKERFSLILESASTNQTSMYLCASSHQKGREYNEQFFGPGTRLTVL.

The chain's CDR3 is CASSQDLTGEVNEQYF. CDR3 bases: TGTGCCAGCAGCCAAGATCTGACGGGGGAGGTAAACGAGCAGTACTTC. The chain recombines TRBV14 with TRBJ2-7, with D perhaps matching TRBD2 (6 bases). CDR3 length: 16 amino acids. Germline assignment: CDR1 SGHDN and CDR2 FVKESK. Trimming took 0 bases from V and 5 from J, leaving 17 bases between them.

The J gene is TRBJ2-1, the V gene TRBV11-2, with 11 bases identical to TRBD2. The V and J ends lost 5 bases and 11 bases, in that order; junction bases with no gene match: 8. Per the germline V gene, CDR1 is SGHAT and CDR2 is FQNNGV. The CDR3 has 14 amino acids. CDR3 in amino acids: CASSLLAGGFKQFF. As DNA, the CDR3 is TGTGCCAGCAGCCTTCTAGCGGGGGGCTTTAAGCAGTTCTTC.

CDR3 in amino acids: CASSLAVSTYGYTF. The CDR3 bases are TGTGCCAGCAGCTTAGCTGTCAGCACCTATGGCTACACCTTC. This chain uses TRBV7-9 with TRBJ1-2; no clear D gene. Trimming stripped 0 bases from V and 4 bases from J, with 9 bases between. Per the germline V gene, CDR1 is SEHNR and CDR2 is FQNEAQ (reference sequence). CDR3 length equals 14 residues.

This rearrangement joins TRBV5-5 to TRBJ2-7, with TRBD1 matching over 9 bases. The germline V gene has CDR1 SGHKS and CDR2 YYEKEE (reference sequence). Trimming at V came to 0 bases and at J to 0 bases, leaving 1 base not matched to a gene. This CDR3 comprises 15 residues. The CDR3 loop is CASSLVTGGSYEQYF. Written as DNA, the CDR3 is TGTGCCAGCAGCTTGGTGACAGGGGGCTCCTACGAGCAGTACTTC.

V usage is TRBV27 and J usage is TRBJ1-1; 10 bases fit TRBD1. V lost 0 bases, J lost 14 bases, and 9 bases stayed unmatched. Germline V gene sequence: CDR1 MNHEY, CDR2 SMNVEV (reference sequence). CDR3 length equals 14 residues. CDR3 in amino acids: CASSLSTGGAFMFF. The CDR3 DNA reads TGTGCCAGCAGTTTATCGACAGGGGGCGCGTTCATGTTCTTT.

V gene TRBV5-6 combines with J gene TRBJ1-4; D perhaps matches TRBD1 (5 bases). Per germline, CDR1 SGHDT and CDR2 YYEEEE. CDR3 length: 15 amino acids. V lost 1 base, J lost 8 bases, and 15 bases lay in between. CDR3: CASSLLAGRREKLFF. The CDR3 DNA follows: TGTGCCAGCAGCTTGTTGGCAGGGAGGAGAGAAAAACTGTTTTTT.

The chain uses TRBV7-6 and TRBJ1-1; perhaps TRBD1 as D (6 bases). Trimming left V 5 bases short and J 5 bases short, with 21 bases between. The CDR3 has 16 residues. Germline CDR1 reads SGHVS; CDR2 reads FNYEAQ. The DNA for the CDR3 is TGTGCCAGCAGCCACCCCAGGACAGAAGGGCGAACTGAAGCTTTCTTT. Residues: CASSHPRTEGRTEAFF.

This chain links TRBV27 with TRBJ2-3; no firm D call. Trimming left V 3 bases short and J 5 bases short, with 3 bases between. CDR3 size: 11 residues. Germline V gene data show CDR1 as MNHEY and CDR2 as SMNVEV (reference sequence). CDR3 nucleotides: TGTGCCAGCAGTTTGGGAGATACGCAGTATTTT. The encoded protein is CASSLGDTQYF.